This T cell receptor (beta chain) derives from a study of blood T cell repertoires in COVID-19. Study-level background: Whether acute or convalescent, the COVID-19 samples came from the United States, Italy and Spain. The analysed material was cDNA or gDNA that came from T cells, B-cell-depleted T cells, or PBMCs.

In the study's own analysis: Reference gene primer amplification yielded estimated nucleated cell counts. Method: immunoSEQ multiplex PCR; TCRdb's copy keeps in-frame clones and lacks some. V and J calls plus clone size are reproduced from that table; the DNA served to infer D and trimming. Of roughly 300,000 clones in the sample, roughly 79% were seen once. The sequence came from a woman aged 55-70 years with active or convalescent COVID-19. Source material: peripheral blood.

CDR3 in DNA: TGTGCCAGCAGCCCTCCGGGACAGGGGTACGAGCAGTACTTC. This translates into CASSPPGQGYEQYF. The J gene is TRBJ2-7, the V gene TRBV7-6; 10 bases are shared with TRBD1. Losses at the gene ends were 5 bases for V and 4 bases for J; bases not matched to a gene: 5. Germline V gene lookup returns CDR1 SGHVS and CDR2 FNYEAQ. The CDR3 covers 14 residues.